Here is one TCR beta chain with its context. This entry is derived from a study of blood T cell repertoires in COVID-19. As originally analysed: By means of reference gene primer amplification, nucleated cell counts were estimated. TCRdb keeps only in-frame clones here, not all; method: immunoSEQ multiplex PCR. V and J calls and clone size are as listed in that table; D and trimming were resolved from the DNA. Of hundreds of thousands of clones listed, over 75% are singletons. Sequencing was carried out using peripheral blood. The sequence was collected from a man in his fifties with COVID-19, enrolled during active disease.

The CDR3 is CSVVTTGELFF. The CDR3, as DNA: TGCAGCGTTGTAACAACCGGGGAGCTGTTTTTT. The chain has TRBV29-1 and TRBJ2-2; the D is unclear. The CDR3 is 11 residues long. Per the germline V gene, CDR1 is SQVTM and CDR2 is ANQGSEA. Trimming pared 4 bases from V and 5 bases from J, leaving 5 bases between.